These T cell receptor beta chains were read from a single sample in a study of T cells in Graves' hyperthyroidism and ophthalmopathy. TCRdb redid the calling of the multiplex PCR reads with MiXCR, one entry per CDR3 protein. This table has under 400,000 distinct CDR3 sequences, approximately 15% appearing once. Specimen: blood. These receptors all stem from a woman under 30 with Graves' hyperthyroidism that later progressed to Graves' ophthalmopathy. The CDR3 runs from the conserved cysteine through the conserved F or W. A D gene is named only where the DNA matches it firmly. Size tells how often a clone was seen (once, few, many) or the class of an expanded clone, and some rows leave it out.

D	V	J	size	DNA	CDR3
TRBD1	TRBV7-8	TRBJ1-2	many	TGTGCCAGCAGCTTAGCGTGGGACAGGGGATTCTATGGCTACACCTTC	CASSLAWDRGFYGYTF
NA	TRBV7-2	TRBJ2-7	many	TGTGCCAGCAGCTTAGCGGAAGGGGGAAGCTACGAGCAGTACTTC	CASSLAEGGSYEQYF
NA	TRBV5-1	TRBJ2-7	many	TGCGCCAGCAGCTTGGACGGCCACTCCTACGAGCAGTACTTC	CASSLDGHSYEQYF
TRBD1	TRBV3-1	TRBJ2-7	many	TGTGCCAGCAGCGAAAGCTTTAACAGGGGCATCGGGGAGCAGTACTTC	CASSESFNRGIGEQYF
TRBD2	TRBV27	TRBJ2-7	many	TGTGCCAGCAGCCCAATAGCGGGAGGGTCCCTCAGCTCCTACGAGCAGTACTTC	CASSPIAGGSLSSYEQYF
TRBD2	TRBV6-1	TRBJ2-3	many	TGTGCCGCGACTAGCGGTACGTCTAGCACAGATACGCAGTATTTT	CAATSGTSSTDTQYF
NA	TRBV18	TRBJ2-3	many	TGTGCCAGCCTACCTAGGGACTTCGGGAACCCAGATACGCAGTATTTT	CASLPRDFGNPDTQYF
TRBD2	TRBV6-2/TRBV6-3	TRBJ2-5	NA	TGTGCCAGCAGTTATAGCGGGAGTGCGGAGACCCAGTACTTC	CASSYSGSAETQYF
NA	TRBV28	TRBJ2-6	few	TGTGCCAGCAGTACCCAAACCCCTCTTACCGGGGCCAACGTCCTGACTTTC	CASSTQTPLTGANVLTF
TRBD1	TRBV20-1	TRBJ1-5	NA	TGCAGTGCTCCAGGACAGGGGACCTCTGACCAGCCCCAGCATTTT	CSAPGQGTSDQPQHF
TRBD2	TRBV20-1	TRBJ2-5	NA	TGCAGTTGCTCTCCGGGACTAGTAGAGACCCAGTACTTC	CSCSPGLVETQYF
NA	TRBV28	TRBJ1-1	many	TGTGCCAGCAGTTTAGTGAACACTGAAGCTTTCTTT	CASSLVNTEAFF
TRBD1	TRBV20-1	TRBJ1-6	medium-sized	TGCAGTGCTAGAGCGCGCGGGACAGGGAATTCACCCCTCCACTTT	CSARARGTGNSPLHF
NA	TRBV28	TRBJ1-1	many	TGTGCCAGCAGAAAGGGGGGGTCGGCCACTGAAGCTTTCTTT	CASRKGGSATEAFF
TRBD1	TRBV6-1	TRBJ1-2	few	TGTGCCAGCGGCCTGGGACAGAACTATGGCTACACCTTC	CASGLGQNYGYTF
NA	TRBV11-3	TRBJ2-7	NA	TGTGCCAGCAGCTTAGATAGCGGGACAGCCTACGAGCAGTACTTC	CASSLDSGTAYEQYF
NA	TRBV28	TRBJ2-5	many	TGTGCCAGCAGCTCTGGGTCCGAAGAGACCCAGTACTTC	CASSSGSEETQYF
TRBD1	TRBV5-1	TRBJ1-1	few	TGCGCCAGCAGCTTGGCCGCAGGGGGGGATGGTGAAGCTTTCTTT	CASSLAAGGDGEAFF
NA	TRBV7-2	TRBJ2-1	NA	TGTGCCAGCAACCTAGCGTTATACAATGAGCAGTTCTTC	CASNLALYNEQFF
NA	TRBV29-1	TRBJ2-3	many	TGCAGCGTTGTTATAGTAGGCAGCACAGATACGCAGTATTTT	CSVVIVGSTDTQYF
TRBD1	TRBV18	TRBJ1-2	NA	TGTGCCAGCTCACCAGGGGACAGGGATAACTATGGCTACACCTTC	CASSPGDRDNYGYTF
NA	TRBV4-1	TRBJ2-1	NA	TGCGCCAGCAGCCAGCACGACAGGACGCTCTACAATGAGCAGTTCTTC	CASSQHDRTLYNEQFF
NA	TRBV11-2	TRBJ1-2	many	TGTGCCAGCAGCTTAGCCCCAGGGATCGGCTATGGCTACACCTTC	CASSLAPGIGYGYTF
TRBD2	TRBV20-1	TRBJ2-1	NA	TGCAGTGCTCCCCAGCTAGCGGGAGCCAACTCCTACAATGAGCAGTTCTTC	CSAPQLAGANSYNEQFF
NA	TRBV6-1	TRBJ1-2	NA	TGTGCCAGCAGTGAAAGGGGGGCGGCGTATGGCTACACCTTC	CASSERGAAYGYTF
NA	TRBV6-4	TRBJ1-6	few	TGTGCCAGCAGTTACTCCCAACGGCGGCAGGGCCCGTATTCACCCCTCCACTTT	CASSYSQRRQGPYSPLHF
TRBD2	TRBV12-3/TRBV12-4	TRBJ2-1	NA	TGTGCCAGCAGGCCGGGACTAGCGGGAGAAATCTACAATGAGCAGTTCTTC	CASRPGLAGEIYNEQFF
NA	TRBV20-1	TRBJ2-1	many	TGCAGTGCTAGTGGGCAGATGGACAATGAGCAGTTCTTC	CSASGQMDNEQFF
TRBD1	TRBV19	TRBJ1-6	NA	TGTGCCAGTTCGACAGGGGTCCAGAATTCACCCCTCCACTTT	CASSTGVQNSPLHF
TRBD2	TRBV20-1	TRBJ2-1	NA	TGCAGTGCTAGTCCGTTAGCGGGAGATGGTGAGCAGTTCTTC	CSASPLAGDGEQFF
NA	TRBV20-1	TRBJ2-2	NA	TGCAGTGCTAGAGCAGGTTGGCTGAAGGGGACCGGGGAGCTGTTTTTT	CSARAGWLKGTGELFF
NA	TRBV12-3/TRBV12-4	TRBJ1-6	many	TGTGCCAGCAGATTTGGGAGGAGCTCCTATAATTCACCCCTCCACTTT	CASRFGRSSYNSPLHF
NA	TRBV7-6	TRBJ2-1	NA	TGTGCCAGCAGCTTCTTGGACTCCTCCTACAATGAGCAGTTCTTC	CASSFLDSSYNEQFF
NA	TRBV13	TRBJ2-7	many	TGTGCCAGCAGCGGACTCGACGGCTACGAGCAGTACTTC	CASSGLDGYEQYF
TRBD1	TRBV30	TRBJ2-7	many	TGTGCCTGGAGTCCAGGGACAGGGGCCTACGAGCAGTACTTC	CAWSPGTGAYEQYF
NA	TRBV7-2	TRBJ2-2	few	TGTGCCAGCAGCTACCCTCGTGGAATCGGCGGGGAGCTGTTTTTT	CASSYPRGIGGELFF
NA	TRBV7-2	TRBJ1-2	many	TGTGCCAGCAGCCCGACAGGCCCCTATGGCTACACCTTC	CASSPTGPYGYTF
NA	TRBV20-1	TRBJ2-7	many	TGCAGTGCTAGGGAGAAGGCGGAATACGAGCAGTACTTC	CSAREKAEYEQYF
NA	TRBV29-1	TRBJ2-1	many	TGCAGCCTTACGGAAGGGACACAGAATGAGCAGTTCTTC	CSLTEGTQNEQFF
TRBD2	TRBV30	TRBJ2-1	NA	TGTGCCTGGAGTGTACCCCGAACTAGGGCGGGAGTTCGCGATGAGCAGTTCTTC	CAWSVPRTRAGVRDEQFF
NA	TRBV28	TRBJ2-4	many	TGTGCCAGCAGTAATAGGAGAGGGAACATTCAGTACTTC	CASSNRRGNIQYF
NA	TRBV27	TRBJ1-5	many	TGTGCCAGCAGTTTCACGGGAAGCAATCAGCCCCAGCATTTT	CASSFTGSNQPQHF
NA	TRBV20-1	TRBJ2-2	many	TGCAGTGCTAGAGAAGGGTCGGGCGGAGACACCGGGGAGCTGTTTTTT	CSAREGSGGDTGELFF
NA	TRBV14	TRBJ2-7	few	TGTGCCAGCAGCCAAGTGACCGTTTACGAGCAGTACTTC	CASSQVTVYEQYF
NA	TRBV4-2	TRBJ2-7	few	TGTGCCAGCAGCCAAGATGGAGCGAGCGGCCACGGGGAGCAGTACTTC	CASSQDGASGHGEQYF
NA	TRBV6-1	TRBJ2-7	few	TGTGCCAGCGCCGGGATAATCTACGAGCAGTACTTC	CASAGIIYEQYF
NA	TRBV6-2/TRBV6-3	TRBJ2-5	few	TGTGCCAGCACCCTCCCCGGCAAAGAGACCCAGTACTTC	CASTLPGKETQYF
NA	TRBV2	TRBJ2-7	many	TGTGCCAGCAGTGAAGCGTTCGTCGGGGACTGGCAGTACTTC	CASSEAFVGDWQYF
NA	TRBV20-1	TRBJ2-6	NA	TGCAGTGCTAGAGTCAATCAGGGGGCCAACGTCCTGACTTTC	CSARVNQGANVLTF
TRBD1	TRBV28	TRBJ2-5	many	TGTGCCAGCAGTAGGAAATTAATCTCACAGGGGAAGCAAGAGACCCAGTACTTC	CASSRKLISQGKQETQYF
NA	TRBV3-1	TRBJ2-7	many	TGTGCCAGCAGCCCCCGGGGAACGCACGAGCAGTACTTC	CASSPRGTHEQYF
TRBD2	TRBV28	TRBJ2-7	NA	TGTGCCAGCAGTCCTAGCGGAGGCACCTACGAGCAGTACTTC	CASSPSGGTYEQYF
NA	TRBV6-1	TRBJ2-7	NA	TGTGCCAGCAGTGCGACGGCGCCGACCTACGAGCAGTACTTC	CASSATAPTYEQYF